One T cell receptor (beta chain) is described in this entry. This clonotype was detected only a few times. Its specific antigen is unknown. No much larger clone is present one base from it, and per-base qualities are unavailable. This sample was taken from a study of blood T cells in healthy people across ages (dated by TCRdb to the mid-2010s). In the study overall: In model experiments, template switching captured roughly one uniquely barcoded TCR beta cDNA molecule for every two T cells. The study measured age-related changes in TCR beta repertoire diversity using deep sequencing normalized with unique cDNA molecular identifiers. The donors were split into four age groups: young (average around 15 years), middle-aged (around 37), aged (about 56) and long-lived (under 85). Donors of different ages were randomly distributed across sequencing lanes to avoid experimental bias. Two additional independent replicas of 1 million unique cDNA reads from the same blood draw were analyzed for two donors (one aged 18 to 30 and one aged 80 or older). The paper's findings and limits, for the study overall: Because donor CMV infection status was unknown, age-related changes in expanded clonotypes were potentially confounded. Observed TCR beta diversity correlated strongly with the percentage of naive T cells measured by flow cytometry. Estimates of total diversity from one million sequenced T cells were regarded as lower bounds and underestimates. Bulk unsorted PBMC profiling prevented conclusive comparison of naive and antigen-experienced compartments. Compared with the aged group, more naive CD4+ T cells, fewer expanded clones and increased TCR diversity were shown by the long-lived group, suggesting age selection. As age increased, observed TCR beta diversity per million T cells dropped in a roughly linear way, and a significant reduction was already evident by age 40.

The junction shows trimming of 4 bases on V and 3 bases on J, and the gene matches do not reach 6 bases of it. The CDR3 starts with the cysteine, ends with the phenylalanine, and has 14 residues. The sequence is cut down to CDR3 DNA, 42 bases in frame from base 1. The germline V gene (reference sequence) supplies CDR1 MNHEY and CDR2 SMNVEV. Systemically healthy Caucasian individuals from Russia, 35 to 40 in total and aged 6 to 90 years, were included as donors. Approximately 9.3 milliliters of peripheral blood were collected from each donor into EDTA-treated Vacutainer tubes. Ficoll-Paque density-gradient centrifugation was used to isolate PBMCs, with at least 6 million per sample. Total RNA, at least 6 micrograms per sample, was extracted from PBMCs with Trizol reagent. The percentages of naive CD45RAhigh/CD27high T cells were determined by flow cytometry on a PBMC aliquot from every donor. The library was made by 5' RACE. The sample was run on an Illumina HiSeq 2500. A second PCR of roughly 7 to 12 cycles was performed with a sample-barcoded 5' primer and a J-beta primer mix. Each TCR beta cDNA molecule received a unique molecular identifier from a template-switch 5' adaptor carrying 12 random nucleotides. Each sample yielded at least 2.5 million CDR3-containing paired-end reads. First-strand cDNA synthesis was performed from all RNA using the Mint cDNA synthesis kit, with priming by a TRBC-specific oligonucleotide. Following uracil-DNA glycosylase treatment, all cDNA underwent a first 18-cycle PCR with the universal primers M1SS and BC2_uni_R. For the original study's pipeline: For normalization, 1 million high-quality reads, each with a distinct molecular identifier, were randomly selected from each sample. Instead of being binned into consensus sequences, reads with shared molecular identifiers were discarded. CDR3 identification, clonotype clustering and error correction used MiTCR with a Q25 quality threshold and the strictest error-elimination algorithm. A nonparametric unseen species model with Euler transformation was used to estimate a lower bound on total TCR beta diversity. Through fastp at Q25 and MiXCR, TCRdb rebuilt clones from the public reads, retaining in-frame beta chains. Rows matching on CDR3 protein sequence are summarized as one entry with the most common DNA and genes. V and J calls and clone size were set by TCRdb, not the authors. The sample includes some 1,500,000 distinct CDR3 sequences, with roughly 43% observed a single time. In total, the top ten clones hold under 5% of the sample.

Sequenced input: blood. This receptor was obtained from a woman aged 18-30 years in good health. The rearrangement combines TRBV27 with TRBJ2-7; 7 bases in between match TRBD1. The CDR3 region reads CASSWGTDLYEQYF. The nucleotide sequence is TGTGCCAGCAGTTGGGGGACAGACCTCTACGAGCAGTACTTC.